The text below deals with one TCR beta chain. Its antigen remains unidentified. The data were obtained in a study of cytomegalovirus exposure and HLA in healthy donors. The study, taken as a whole, reports: There were some 150 TCR beta chains listed as cytomegalovirus-associated. A subsequent analysis found that TCR clusters from the first cohort also tended to co-occur in the 130 or so validation repertoires, with less than 95% of cluster scores above 0.

V gave up 6 bases and J gave up 7 bases, with 18 bases separating them. The V gene's germline CDR1 is LNHDA and CDR2 SQIVND (reference sequence). The CDR3 totals 14 residues. The method was immunoSEQ multiplex PCR; TCRdb's version includes in-frame clones alone and lacks a portion of them. In the table there are over 150,000 clones, roughly 84% of which are singletons. The J gene is TRBJ1-1, the V gene TRBV19; possibly TRBD1 for D (6 bases). The sample consisted of PBMCs. The receptor was derived from a woman between 18 and 30 years old in good health and CMV-seropositive. The CDR3 region is CASRGALSTLEAFF. In nucleotides, the CDR3 is TGTGCCAGTAGGGGGGCCCTGTCGACCCTTGAAGCTTTCTTT. The entire variable domain, with the rest obtained from reference TRBV19 and TRBJ1-1, is as follows: DGGITQSPKYLFRKEGQNVTLSCEQNLNHDAMYWYRQDPGQGLRLIYYSQIVNDFQKGDIAEGYSVSREKKESFPLTVTSAQKNPTAFYLCASRGALSTLEAFFGQGTRLTVV.